This T cell receptor beta chain was sequenced in a study of T-cell reconstitution after alpha-beta-depleted transplantation in children. The CDR3 sequence is 14 residues long. Unique molecular identifiers were built into the TCRbeta library. From the PCR reads, TCRdb called clonotypes with MiXCR, one entry per CDR3 protein. Among 450,000 to 550,000 distinct CDR3 sequences listed, 10% to 12% were seen once. This receptor was obtained from a female patient aged 2-9 years who had a stem cell transplant for aplastic anemia, so the T cells may come from the graft donor. V and J are TRBV21-1 and TRBJ1-3. TRBV21-1 is a pseudogene locus. Here the sequenced sample was PBMCs, mostly from graft donor cells, taken 180 days after TCRalphabeta/CD19-depleted stem cell transplant. The CDR3 here is CASSQDPSGNTIYF. The CDR3 DNA sequence: TGTGCCAGCAGCCAGGATCCCTCTGGAAACACCATATATTTT.